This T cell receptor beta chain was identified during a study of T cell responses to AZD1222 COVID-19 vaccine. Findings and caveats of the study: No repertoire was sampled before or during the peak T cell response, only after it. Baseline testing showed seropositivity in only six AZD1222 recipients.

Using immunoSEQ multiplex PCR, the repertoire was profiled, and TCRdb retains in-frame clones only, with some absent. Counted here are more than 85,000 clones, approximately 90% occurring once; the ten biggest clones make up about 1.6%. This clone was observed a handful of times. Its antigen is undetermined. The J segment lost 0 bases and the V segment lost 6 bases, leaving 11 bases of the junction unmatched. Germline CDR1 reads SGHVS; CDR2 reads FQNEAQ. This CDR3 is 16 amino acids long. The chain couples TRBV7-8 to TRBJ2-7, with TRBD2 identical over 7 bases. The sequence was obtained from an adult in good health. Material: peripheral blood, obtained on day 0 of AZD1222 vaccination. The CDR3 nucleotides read TGTGCCAGCAGTCCCCTGGGGGGAGGGAGCTCCTACGAGCAGTACTTC. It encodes CASSPLGGGSSYEQYF.